Listed below are T cell receptor beta chains from one sample, sequenced in a study. TCRdb analysed the 5' RACE reads with MiXCR anew, one entry per CDR3 protein. The sample includes 7,400 or so distinct CDR3 sequences, roughly 40% of them seen just once. Sequencing was carried out using memory CD4+ T cells sorted from blood. These receptors were collected from a female donor with breast cancer. The CDR3 runs from the conserved cysteine through the conserved F or W. The order of the fields is J gene, V gene, CDR3 protein.

j_call: TRBJ2-7; v_call: TRBV7-3; cdr3_aa: CASSRDGTYERYF
j_call: TRBJ2-5; v_call: TRBV28; cdr3_aa: CASGIGGAETQYF
j_call: TRBJ2-7; v_call: TRBV7-2; cdr3_aa: CASSLRDSAYEQYF
j_call: TRBJ2-3; v_call: TRBV19; cdr3_aa: CATRGAGSTDTQYF
j_call: TRBJ2-7; v_call: TRBV6-2/TRBV6-3; cdr3_aa: CASAYIAGSYEQYF
j_call: TRBJ1-1; v_call: TRBV4-1; cdr3_aa: CASSQILRIVTEAFF
j_call: TRBJ1-2; v_call: TRBV5-5; cdr3_aa: CASSSRGPYGYTF
j_call: TRBJ2-7; v_call: TRBV7-2; cdr3_aa: CASSFGGAYEQYF
j_call: TRBJ1-2; v_call: TRBV20-1; cdr3_aa: CSARDRKGLEYGYTF
j_call: TRBJ1-5; v_call: TRBV28; cdr3_aa: CASSSDPAGDQPQHF
j_call: TRBJ2-1; v_call: TRBV7-6; cdr3_aa: CASQGYNEQFF
j_call: TRBJ1-5; v_call: TRBV6-6; cdr3_aa: CASSRPAGGGSNQPQHF
j_call: TRBJ1-4; v_call: TRBV4-2; cdr3_aa: CASSREDSSRKKLFF
j_call: TRBJ2-3; v_call: TRBV5-4; cdr3_aa: CASSQSGVPSTDTQYF
j_call: TRBJ2-1; v_call: TRBV5-1; cdr3_aa: CASSLGHADNEQFF
j_call: TRBJ2-7; v_call: TRBV7-2; cdr3_aa: CASSPKPGSYEQYF
j_call: TRBJ2-1; v_call: TRBV2; cdr3_aa: CASSESLAGPNEQFF
j_call: TRBJ2-7; v_call: TRBV20-1; cdr3_aa: CSALRGLRTSF
j_call: TRBJ1-2; v_call: TRBV4-1; cdr3_aa: CASRPRDTGVIDYGYTF
j_call: TRBJ2-3; v_call: TRBV10-3; cdr3_aa: CAISELSTDTQYF
j_call: TRBJ2-3; v_call: TRBV6-5; cdr3_aa: CASSYSGGGGTQYF
j_call: TRBJ1-1; v_call: TRBV7-9; cdr3_aa: CASSLGLLNTEAFF
j_call: TRBJ2-4; v_call: TRBV7-2; cdr3_aa: CASSSNNFKNIQYF
j_call: TRBJ1-2; v_call: TRBV11-2; cdr3_aa: CASSSTEGGYGYTF
j_call: TRBJ2-3; v_call: TRBV6-1; cdr3_aa: CASSSNSPFTDTQYF
j_call: TRBJ2-3; v_call: TRBV4-3; cdr3_aa: CASSQAGDTQYF
j_call: TRBJ2-3; v_call: TRBV13; cdr3_aa: CASSLVMDTQYF
j_call: TRBJ2-3; v_call: TRBV12-3/TRBV12-4; cdr3_aa: CAGHTSGPDTQYF
j_call: TRBJ2-5; v_call: TRBV27; cdr3_aa: CASSQTSGETQYF
j_call: TRBJ2-7; v_call: TRBV7-2; cdr3_aa: CASSTRDSRSYF
j_call: TRBJ2-1; v_call: TRBV5-5; cdr3_aa: CASSLEQGLYNEQFF
j_call: TRBJ2-3; v_call: TRBV6-5; cdr3_aa: CASSPRTSGDTQYF
j_call: TRBJ1-5; v_call: TRBV23-1; cdr3_aa: CASSQPSSGGGQPQHF
j_call: TRBJ2-1; v_call: TRBV20-1; cdr3_aa: CSAQGPYNEQFF
j_call: TRBJ2-3; v_call: TRBV7-8; cdr3_aa: CASSEGGGADTQYF
j_call: TRBJ2-7; v_call: TRBV21-1; cdr3_aa: CAITRAYEQYF
j_call: TRBJ2-7; v_call: TRBV7-9; cdr3_aa: CASSPTSSYEQYF
j_call: TRBJ2-1; v_call: TRBV28; cdr3_aa: CASRPLAGEQFF
j_call: TRBJ2-2; v_call: TRBV12-3/TRBV12-4; cdr3_aa: CASRPTGNTGELFF
j_call: TRBJ1-5; v_call: TRBV25-1; cdr3_aa: CASSEGQGGQPQHF
j_call: TRBJ1-1; v_call: TRBV5-1; cdr3_aa: CASSPRYANTEAFF
j_call: TRBJ2-7; v_call: TRBV4-2; cdr3_aa: CASSQEGTGYYEQYF
j_call: TRBJ2-5; v_call: TRBV7-2; cdr3_aa: CASSVSPGQETQYF
j_call: TRBJ2-3; v_call: TRBV29-1; cdr3_aa: CSVEGSEDTQYF
j_call: TRBJ2-4; v_call: TRBV4-3; cdr3_aa: CASSQESIGTEYLYF
j_call: TRBJ2-7; v_call: TRBV2; cdr3_aa: CASTRAGGPYEQYF
j_call: TRBJ2-1; v_call: TRBV9; cdr3_aa: CASSVGGTAIYEQFF
j_call: TRBJ1-6; v_call: TRBV12-3/TRBV12-4; cdr3_aa: CASSEGGAVGSPLHF
j_call: TRBJ2-4; v_call: TRBV5-1; cdr3_aa: CASSLTLGLAKNIQYF
j_call: TRBJ2-3; v_call: TRBV12-3/TRBV12-4; cdr3_aa: CASSLLGGDTDTQYF
j_call: TRBJ2-1; v_call: TRBV16; cdr3_aa: CASSQSSNNEQFF
j_call: TRBJ2-2; v_call: TRBV30; cdr3_aa: CAVGTISFAGELFF
j_call: TRBJ1-1; v_call: TRBV28; cdr3_aa: CASGYNTEAFF
j_call: TRBJ1-1; v_call: TRBV20-1; cdr3_aa: CSARTGGPRAFF
j_call: TRBJ1-1; v_call: TRBV6-1; cdr3_aa: CASSVQGLSTEAFF
j_call: TRBJ2-5; v_call: TRBV29-1; cdr3_aa: CSVNQGGETQYF
j_call: TRBJ2-1; v_call: TRBV28; cdr3_aa: CASSFVKREGRDEQFF
j_call: TRBJ1-5; v_call: TRBV4-1; cdr3_aa: CASSQQGDQPQHF
j_call: TRBJ2-1; v_call: TRBV20-1; cdr3_aa: CSARLTPGLASHEQFF